This T cell receptor (beta chain) was identified during a study of blood T cell repertoires in COVID-19. For the study at large: Researchers got acute and convalescent COVID-19 samples from the United States, Italy and Spain.

TCRdb's table, derived via immunoSEQ multiplex PCR, lists solely in-frame clones and lacks some. The sample includes 250,000 to 300,000 clones, roughly 84% of them seen just once. Per germline, CDR1 SGHDT and CDR2 YYEEEE. The ends lost 7 bases at V and 0 bases at J; junction bases unmatched: 7. The CDR3 consists of 15 residues. The sequencing sample was made of peripheral blood. This chain links TRBV5-6 with TRBJ2-3, with 8 bases lining up with TRBD2. This clonotype originated in a man between 60 and 70 years old with acute or convalescent COVID-19. In DNA form, the CDR3 reads TGTGCCAGCTTTGGACTAGCTGCTAGCACAGATACGCAGTATTTT. It yields the protein CASFGLAASTDTQYF.